Here is one T cell receptor (beta chain) with its context. The antigen remains undetermined. Each UMI harboured a 6-nucleotide sample barcode and was appended via template switching. TCRdb re-called the 5' RACE reads; one entry per CDR3 protein, DNA not given. The sample table sets out more than 300,000 distinct CDR3 sequences. This entry belongs to a study of monozygotic twins with inflammatory bowel disease. The CDR3 runs to 17 residues. CDR1 and CDR2 (germline): SGDLS, YYNGEE. Findings of the study overall: Support for any single strong IBD-associated signal or clonotype was not found.

This clonotype originated in a human donor with ulcerative colitis or Crohn's disease, or a healthy co-twin of an affected twin (not recorded which). Sequenced: blood. The chain is built from TRBV9 and TRBJ2-3; the D call from TCRdb, TRBD1, cannot be confirmed without DNA. The CDR3 region is CASRDSSGTGDQDTQYF.